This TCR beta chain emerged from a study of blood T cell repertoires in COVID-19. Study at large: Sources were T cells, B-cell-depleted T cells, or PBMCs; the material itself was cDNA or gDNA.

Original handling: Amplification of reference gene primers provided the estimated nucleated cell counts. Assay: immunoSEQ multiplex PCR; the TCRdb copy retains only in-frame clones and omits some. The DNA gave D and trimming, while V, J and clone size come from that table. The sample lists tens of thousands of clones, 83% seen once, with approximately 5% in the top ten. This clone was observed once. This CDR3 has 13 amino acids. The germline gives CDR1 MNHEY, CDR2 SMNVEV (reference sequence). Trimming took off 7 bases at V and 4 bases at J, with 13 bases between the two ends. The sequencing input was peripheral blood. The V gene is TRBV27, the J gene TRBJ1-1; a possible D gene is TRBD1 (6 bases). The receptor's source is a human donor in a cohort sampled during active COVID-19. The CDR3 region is CASTNRDFTEAFF. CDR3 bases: TGTGCCAGCACAAACAGGGATTTCACTGAAGCTTTCTTT.